This T cell receptor beta chain came from a study of cytomegalovirus exposure and HLA in healthy donors (TCRdb year 2017). A note on the overall study: An earlier analysis of a few hundred of the donors reported over 250 Gb of sequence data and 117 million unique TCR beta sequences obtained from around 170 million T cells. An early release covering around 630 HLA-typed donors comprised roughly 300 gigabases of sequencing data and 85 million or so unique TCR sequences. The genetic ancestry cluster associated with self-reported Caucasian donors included 81% of the 398 genotyped donors. The study was designed to test whether signatures of past pathogen exposure could be identified by cataloging public T cell receptors. The study profiled the T cell repertoires of some 610 subjects by immunosequencing and related them to cytomegalovirus serostatus. Besides the first cohort of around 700 subjects, a separate validation cohort made up of 90 to 150 different subjects was used. To predict cytomegalovirus infection status, the study brought together high-throughput TCR immunosequencing, statistical association of individual TCRs with disease status, and machine learning. To study patterns of TCR occurrence, a later analysis re-analyzed previously published TCR beta repertoires from several hundred donors and added high-resolution HLA genotyping. Rather than drawing on any new phenotypic data, the later analysis identified candidate immune exposures from TCR beta sequences and the way those sequences occurred across donors. To decide whether each TCR beta V gene segment behaved as functional or pseudogenic, an earlier analysis of approximately 620 of the donors relied on high-throughput TCR beta sequencing. Donor age, sex, ethnicity and CMV serostatus were compiled together with the repertoire data. A later genetic analysis took genome-wide SNP genotypes for about 55% of the 666 donors and used that subset as a discovery cohort. Every discovery cohort repertoire had been produced on one sequencing platform. Both class I and class II loci were covered by HLA typing, at four-digit resolution. The number of donors typed differed by locus, with 629-630 for A, B, C, DRB1 and DQB1, roughly 550 for DQA1, 600 to 610 for DPA1, and 450 to 480 for DPB1. Four to six DR-DQ haplotypes were handled as single units for association and clustering, since linkage in the cohort was strong. Among 398 genotyped donors of the cohort, an average of roughly 240,000 unique TCR beta nucleotide sequences were sequenced per donor, roughly 20% of them non-productive.

V was cut back by 11 bases and J by 9 bases, leaving a gap of 17 bases between them. Measured from the cysteine to the phenylalanine, the CDR3 is 12 residues long. This entry keeps only the CDR3 DNA: 36 bases, framed from base 1. CDR1 and CDR2 are drawn from the germline V gene: ENHRY, SYGVKD. The cohort was made up of approximately 670 healthy bone marrow donors. At the time of sampling, every cohort member was nominally healthy, though immune exposures that went unrecorded were likely present. The donor was CMV seronegative and was included in the group of over 300 seronegative cohort members. Every donor gave a peripheral blood sample, and the peripheral blood mononuclear cells from that sample were used for TCR beta sequencing. The Qiagen DNeasy Blood Extraction Kit was used to extract genomic DNA from the blood cell samples. Library creation used the immunoSEQ multiplex PCR assay. For the multiplex PCR, a mixture combining 60 forward primers for TCR Vbeta segments and 13 reverse primers for TCR Jbeta segments was used. Amplification of the CDR3 region of rearranged TCR beta genes was performed with a multiplex PCR assay on genomic DNA. The Illumina HiSeq System was used to sequence the amplified TCR beta libraries as 87-base-pair reads. Per the source publication's procedure: A later analysis tallied some 79 million unique TCR beta chains across the 666 repertoires, and 10 million to 11 million of those chains were shared by two or more donors. Raw reads were error-corrected and collapsed into unique sequences by a nearest-neighbor algorithm in which closely related sequences were merged to remove PCR and sequencing errors. To assign V, D and J gene segments, CDR3 sequences were aligned to IMGT reference sequences. For a sequence to be retained, at least a six-nucleotide match to both a V gene segment and a J gene segment was required. A rearrangement counted as productive if the CDR3 had no stop codons and remained in frame with V and J, and every other rearrangement counted as non-productive. Following IMGT convention, CDR3 was defined as the stretch from the second conserved V-encoded cysteine to the conserved J-encoded phenylalanine. The earlier analysis of 500 to 650 of the donors excluded any sequence lacking an unambiguous match to a single V gene segment. In an earlier analysis of approximately 500 of the donors, a V segment was called functional when productive rearrangements were above 56.7%, and segregating when the standard deviation between donors exceeded 5%. A statistical classification framework was developed to diagnose cytomegalovirus status using the catalog of TCR beta chain sequences. A later analysis assigned V and J genes by comparing TCR nucleotide sequences with IMGT/GENE-DB human TR gene sequences. A later analysis assigned CDR3 sequences and most-parsimonious VDJ recombination scenarios with the TCRdist pipeline. In a later analysis, each TCR beta chain was defined by its CDR3 amino acid sequence together with its V-gene family, and reads without a unique V-gene family were excluded. In a later analysis, several hundred highly shared, low-generation-probability nucleotide sequences were removed to address suspected cross-contamination and a sequencing artifact. In a later analysis, a clonal expansion index was calculated for each public chain from normalized within-repertoire ranks of inferred template counts. A later analysis computed generation probabilities with a VDJ recombination model fitted to out-of-frame rearrangements, and checked the results against IGoR. In a later analysis, hypergeometric tests were used to score TCR-TCR, TCR-HLA and TCR-CMV co-occurrence, with a repertoire-size bias correction applied to TCR pairs. A later analysis estimated false discovery rates by permuting HLA or CMV assignments 20 times. In a later analysis, co-occurring TCRs were grouped using DBSCAN, and TCRdist sequence similarity was added for clustering within HLA-allele-positive subsets. Repertoires with fewer than 30,000 or more than 120,000 public chains were left out of co-occurrence clustering, as were four to six repertoires with anomalous nucleotide sharing. In TCRdb, the immuneACCESS table is reduced to in-frame sequences with V and J assigned. These tables do not hold every clone; where another copy was compared, an unresolved V gene accounts for under half, and the others remain unexplained. D and trimming were read from the DNA, whereas the V and J calls and clone size are those reported in that table. The sample table lists 90,000 to 95,000 clones, around 84% of them with a count of one. The leading ten clones occupy around 2% of the sample.

A few counts support this clone. No cognate antigen has been identified for it. No base quality values were provided; no much bigger clone lies one nucleotide off. Results and caveats for the whole study, not just this receptor: In a later analysis, the rate of TCR association differed among HLA loci, with DRB1 alleles having the most associated TCRs and HLA-C alleles having the fewest. HLA typing was unavailable for some donors at each locus, so association tests used only the typed subset. Some IMGT-functional V segments, including TRBV6-2 and TRBV6-3, could not be told apart with the 87-base-pair reads, so those segments were excluded. Roughly uniform sequencing depth across donors was assumed in presence/absence analyses, although this assumption may not hold. About 17 rarely observed V segments, including chromosome 9 orphons, were excluded from the earlier analysis of several hundred of the donors because counts were too low. A total of about 180 TCR beta chains were listed by the study as associated with cytomegalovirus. Cytomegalovirus status was reported to be diagnosed by the classifier with high specificity and sensitivity in both the original and validation cohorts. V-gene and J-gene trimming of TCR beta chains was associated with a missense DCLRE1C variant in a later genetic analysis, and the association was replicated in an independent cohort. A further reported finding was that TCR beta sequences accurately predicted the HLA-A and HLA-B alleles for most subjects in the first cohort. According to a later genetic analysis, donors in an Asian-associated ancestry cluster had fewer N-insertions in productive TCRs than the approximately 690-donor mean. A later analysis found that most CMV-associated TCR beta chains appeared HLA-restricted, with HLA associations seemingly driven largely by CMV exposure. In a later analysis, several top co-occurrence clusters were reported to appear linked to parvovirus B19, influenza, CMV and Epstein-Barr virus. In vitro tests confirmed that three of the cytomegalovirus-associated TCR beta chains recognize cytomegalovirus antigens. An earlier analysis of 450 to 750 of the donors showed that most TCR beta V segments appeared in productive rearrangements either about 87% or about 30% of the time, which broadly matched IMGT annotations. In this cohort, only TCR beta chains were sequenced, and detectable features were limited by the absence of alpha or paired-chain data. In a later analysis, 16,951 TCR beta sequences were associated with specific HLA alleles at a false discovery rate of 0.05. When HLA alleles, especially DR and DQ, strongly co-occurred, attributing TCR associations to individual alleles was difficult. It was suggested by the authors that the approach could potentially be generalized to other disease states and immunological phenotypes. Correlated functional status among segregating V segments might reflect linkage disequilibrium, but an unknown experimental factor could not be ruled out. A group of highly shared sequence variants was considered likely to be a technical artifact of the sequencing pipeline. In a later analysis, HLA-associated TCR beta chains were found to be more clonally expanded and to have lower generation probabilities than equally common non-associated chains. While some public TCRs were present in many individuals, most TCR sequences turned up only very rarely across donors. Immune exposure information for the cohort was limited to CMV serostatus.

The material sequenced was PBMCs. The chain links TRBV10-3 with TRBJ2-1; the D segment could be TRBD2, given 5 matching bases. This TCR was recovered from a man aged 18-30 years in good health and CMV-seronegative. The bases are TGTGCCGTCAAAAGAGGGAATCGTGAGCAGTTCTTC. This translates into CAVKRGNREQFF.